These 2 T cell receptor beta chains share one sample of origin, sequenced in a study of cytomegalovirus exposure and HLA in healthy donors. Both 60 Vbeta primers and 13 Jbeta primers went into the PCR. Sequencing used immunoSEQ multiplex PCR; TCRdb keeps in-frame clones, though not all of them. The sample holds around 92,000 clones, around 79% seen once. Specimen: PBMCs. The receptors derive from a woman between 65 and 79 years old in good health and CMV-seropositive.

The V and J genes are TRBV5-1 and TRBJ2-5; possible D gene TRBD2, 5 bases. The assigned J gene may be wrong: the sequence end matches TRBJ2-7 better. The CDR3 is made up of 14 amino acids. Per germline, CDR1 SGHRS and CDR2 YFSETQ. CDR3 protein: CASSLTAASYEQYF. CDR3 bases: TGCGCCAGCAGCTTGACAGCGGCCTCCTACGAGCAGTACTTC.

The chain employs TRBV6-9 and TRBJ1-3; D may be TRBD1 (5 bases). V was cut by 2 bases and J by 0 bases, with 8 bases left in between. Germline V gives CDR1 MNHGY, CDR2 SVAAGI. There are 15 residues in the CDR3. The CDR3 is CASSYGGISGNTIYF. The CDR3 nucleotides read TGTGCCAGCAGTTATGGGGGGATCTCTGGAAACACCATATATTTT.